The 10 T cell receptor beta chains reported below all come from one sample, sequenced in a study of PD-1 blockade in classical Hodgkin lymphoma. Libraries were prepared by immunoSEQ multiplex PCR; TCRdb keeps only in-frame clonotypes and omits some of them. The table has some 18,000 clones, 79% seen once. Brentuximab vedotin exposure varied among the patients, all of whom had relapsed after autologous stem cell transplantation. Sequencing used peripheral blood mononuclear cells (PBMCs), obtained before the second cycle of nivolumab. The receptors were gathered from a human donor with classical Hodgkin lymphoma.

This sequence joins TRBV11-2 and TRBJ2-5, with D possibly being TRBD2 (6 bases). The CDR3 loop spans 14 amino acids. V lost 1 base and J lost 5, with 11 bases in between. Germline values: CDR1 SGHAT, CDR2 FQNNGV. CDR3 protein: CASSLGGGMETQYF. In nucleotides, the CDR3 is TGTGCCAGCAGCTTAGGCGGAGGGATGGAGACCCAGTACTTC.

The CDR3 DNA is TGTGCCAGCAGCCGTACAGTTTACACCGGGGAGCTGTTTTTT. Translated, it gives CASSRTVYTGELFF. The J gene is TRBJ2-2, the V gene TRBV14; D remains unclear. CDR3 size: 14 residues. From germline, CDR1 is SGHDN and CDR2 FVKESK. V lost 4 bases and J lost 3, with 9 bases in between.

DNA of the CDR3: TGTGCCAGCAGTGGACAGGGGTACTATGAGCAGTTCTTC. The encoded protein is CASSGQGYYEQFF. V is TRBV27 and J is TRBJ2-1; 9 bases fit TRBD1. The CDR3 covers 13 residues. CDR1 is MNHEY and CDR2 is SMNVEV in the germline V gene (reference sequence). V shed 5 bases and J 8 bases; nucleotides not matched to a gene: 4.

V usage is TRBV10-3 and J usage is TRBJ1-2; 9 positions agree with TRBD1. J was trimmed by 6 bases and V by 6 bases; bases with no gene match: 23. The CDR3 contains 19 residues. Germline CDR1 ENHRY, CDR2 SYGVKD. The CDR3 sequence: CAISPGVGRSSQGADGYTF. The CDR3 nucleotides read TGTGCCATCAGCCCAGGCGTGGGCAGATCATCACAGGGGGCGGATGGCTACACCTTC.

V gene TRBV7-2 combines with J gene TRBJ1-2; 8 bases line up with TRBD1. This CDR3 is built from 15 residues. CDR1 is SGHTA, CDR2 FQGNSA, per germline. The trim removed 5 bases at V and 5 bases at J, leaving 10 bases unmatched. CDR3: CASSPHTDRVYGYTF. CDR3 in DNA: TGTGCCAGCAGCCCACACACGGACAGGGTATATGGCTACACCTTC.

This chain uses TRBV11-2 with TRBJ2-1; tentative D call: TRBD2 (6 bases). The CDR3 spans 16 residues. The ends were cut back, 5 bases at V and 1 base at J, with 15 bases in the middle. From germline, CDR1 is SGHAT and CDR2 FQNNGV. The CDR3 DNA is TGTGCCAGCAGCCATTCGGGAGAATGGTCCTACAATGAGCAGTTCTTC. Translating it yields CASSHSGEWSYNEQFF.

The chain uses TRBV10-1 and TRBJ1-1, with 7 bases fitting TRBD1. Trimming removed 2 bases from V and 1 base from J; junction bases left unmatched: 1. The CDR3 contains 14 residues. Germline V lookup: CDR1 WNHNN, CDR2 SYGVQD (reference sequence). The CDR3 loop reads CASSEDRENTEAFF. In nucleotides, the CDR3 is TGCGCCAGCAGTGAGGACAGGGAGAACACTGAAGCTTTCTTT.

The chain has TRBV5-4 and TRBJ2-5; the match to TRBD2 covers 11 bases. From germline, CDR1 is SGHNT and CDR2 YYREEE (reference sequence). The CDR3 extends over 13 amino acids. V trimming: 5 bases; J trimming: 3 bases; junction bases outside the gene matches: 0. The CDR3 DNA is TGTGCCAGCAGGGGACTAGCGGAAGAGACCCAGTACTTC. Amino acid sequence: CASRGLAEETQYF.

This clone was seen a few times. The chain employs TRBV14 and TRBJ2-3; D not resolved. Germline assignment: CDR1 SGHDN and CDR2 FVKESK. Trimming stripped 6 bases from V and 2 bases from J, with 12 bases between. The CDR3 has 14 amino acids. The CDR3 bases are TGTGCCAGCAGAGCAGCGCCTTTCACAGATACGCAGTATTTT. Translation: CASRAAPFTDTQYF.

The J gene is TRBJ2-7, the V gene TRBV28; 12 positions agree with TRBD1. The CDR3 contains 18 residues. With V trimmed by 8 bases and J by 5 bases, 19 bases remained unmatched. Germline V gives CDR1 MDHEN, CDR2 SYDVKM. The CDR3 loop is CASFSRAGQGARGHEQYF. The DNA of the CDR3 is TGTGCCAGCTTTTCCCGGGCGGGACAGGGGGCTCGGGGGCACGAGCAGTACTTC.